These 23 T cell receptor beta chains were all obtained from the same sample, sequenced in a study of blood T cells in healthy people across ages (dated by TCRdb to the mid-2010s). Libraries were constructed by 5' RACE. Sequencing instrument: Illumina HiSeq 2500. The second PCR ran for about 6 to 12 cycles and used a J-beta primer mix along with a sample-barcoded 5' primer. TCRdb redid the processing of the public reads, applying fastp at Q25 and MiXCR, and retained in-frame beta chains. CDR3 protein sequences are deduplicated, and each keeps its most common genes and DNA. This sample holds 1.5 million to 1.8 million distinct CDR3 sequences; about 45% were observed only once. The biggest ten clones account for about 3.8% of the sample. The specimen was blood. The receptors here all came from a woman aged 18-30 years in good health.

The chain links TRBV29-1 to TRBJ2-5, with 8 bases fitting TRBD1. This CDR3 spans 13 amino acids. With V trimmed by 1 base and J by 5 bases, 3 bases remained unmatched. Germline V gene data show CDR1 as SQVTM and CDR2 as ANQGSEA. CDR3 sequence (DNA): TGCAGCGTTGAAGGACAGGGGATGGAGACCCAGTACTTC. Encoded protein: CSVEGQGMETQYF.

The chain has TRBV7-9 and TRBJ1-3, with 8 bases aligning to TRBD1. V lost 11 bases to trimming and J lost 4 bases; unmatched junction nucleotides: 13. The CDR3 is made up of 15 amino acids. CDR1 and CDR2 (germline): SEHNR, FQNEAQ (reference sequence). CDR3 protein: CAGASGQAKGNTIYF. CDR3 DNA: TGTGCCGGCGCTTCGGGACAGGCGAAGGGAAACACCATATATTTT.

There are many counts of this clonotype. The V call is TRBV7-9, the J call TRBJ2-5; TRBD1 aligns across 8 bases. The CDR3 contains 15 residues. CDR1 is SEHNR, CDR2 FQNEAQ, per germline (reference sequence). Germline trimming cut 3 bases from V and 1 base from J; bases unmatched to any gene: 4. The CDR3 DNA reads as TGTGCCAGCAGCTTGGGGACAGGCCTCCAAGAGACCCAGTACTTC. Translation: CASSLGTGLQETQYF.

This clonotype was picked up a small number of times. The rearrangement joins TRBV11-2 to TRBJ2-1; 8 bases align to TRBD2. The length of the CDR3 is 14 residues. The V and J ends lost 8 bases and 0 bases, in that order; junction bases with no gene match: 3. The germline gives CDR1 SGHAT, CDR2 FQNNGV. The CDR3 protein is CASDGGASYNEQFF. For the CDR3, the DNA is TGTGCCAGCGACGGGGGGGCCTCCTACAATGAGCAGTTCTTC.

This rearrangement joins TRBV20-1 to TRBJ2-7, with 9 nucleotides matching TRBD1. J gave up 4 bases and V 6 bases, and 13 bases lay outside the gene matches. Germline V gene sequence: CDR1 DFQATT, CDR2 SNEGSKA (reference sequence). The CDR3 contains 15 residues. In DNA form, the CDR3 reads TGCAGTGCCCCTGGGTGGGACAGGGAAGTATACGAGCAGTACTTC. Protein: CSAPGWDREVYEQYF.

This clonotype has only a few counts. The genes are TRBV4-2 and TRBJ2-3; unclear D gene. Trimming removed 1 base at V and 0 bases at J, with 8 bases between. Germline V CDR1 and CDR2: LGHNA, YNFKEQ. The CDR3 spans 15 residues. The CDR3 nucleotides are TGTGCCAGCAGCCAAGCCGGTTCTAGCACAGATACGCAGTATTTT. Encoded protein: CASSQAGSSTDTQYF.

This sequence joins TRBV28 and TRBJ1-4; 10 nucleotides match TRBD1. Germline values: CDR1 MDHEN, CDR2 SYDVKM. This CDR3 comprises 16 residues. The V and J ends lost 5 bases and 10 bases, in that order; junction bases with no gene match: 13. This chain's CDR3 is CASSPSFGTGDGKLFF. CDR3 DNA sequence: TGTGCCAGCAGTCCATCGTTTGGGACAGGGGACGGAAAACTGTTTTTT. Complete variable domain (other parts from reference TRBV28 and TRBJ1-4): DVKVTQSSRYLVKRTGEKVFLECVQDMDHENMFWYRQDPGLGLRLIYFSYDVKMKEKGDIPEGYSVSREKKERFSLILESASTNQTSMYLCASSPSFGTGDGKLFFGSGTQLSVL.

The chain carries TRBV12-5 and TRBJ2-3; 12 bases match TRBD2. Losses at the gene ends were 4 bases for V and 0 bases for J; bases not matched to a gene: 2. The CDR3 has 16 amino acids. The V gene's germline CDR1 is LGHNT and CDR2 FRNRAP. CDR3 in amino acids: CASGWGTSGSTDTQYF. Written as DNA, the CDR3 is TGTGCTAGTGGTTGGGGGACTAGCGGGAGCACAGATACGCAGTATTTT.

The V and J genes are TRBV18 and TRBJ1-2, with unresolved D. Germline CDR1 and CDR2: KGHSH and LQKENI. The CDR3 runs 13 residues. The V end was cut by 8 bases, the J end by 4 bases, with 14 bases between. This chain's CDR3 is CASSPQDGYGYTF. The CDR3, as DNA: TGTGCCAGCAGCCCCCAGGACGGCTATGGCTACACCTTC.

This clonotype showed up just a few times. The chain carries TRBV29-1 and TRBJ1-2, with D possibly matching TRBD1 (6 bases). V was cut by 6 bases and J by 5 bases, with 22 bases left in between. In germline, CDR1 is SQVTM, CDR2 ANQGSEA. CDR3 length: 15 amino acids. Written as DNA, the CDR3 is TGCAGCGTGAACCGGGACAAACAAACTTATTATGGCTACACCTTC. It encodes CSVNRDKQTYYGYTF.

In its sample, this clonotype was seen a few times. The rearrangement joins TRBV2 to TRBJ1-2, with 11 bases that match TRBD1. From germline, CDR1 is SNHLY and CDR2 FYNNEI. V was pared by 4 bases and J by 0 bases, with 4 bases of the junction left unmatched. This CDR3 spans 16 amino acids. CDR3 sequence: CASSAGQGAANYGYTF. The CDR3 DNA reads as TGTGCCAGCAGTGCCGGACAGGGGGCGGCTAACTATGGCTACACCTTC.

The chain couples TRBV28 to TRBJ2-3, with D perhaps given as TRBD1 or TRBD2 (5 bases each). This CDR3 comprises 17 residues. The germline V gene has CDR1 MDHEN and CDR2 SYDVKM. The germline V and J ends were trimmed by 4 bases and 0 bases, with 17 bases remaining between them. The CDR3, as DNA: TGTGCCAGCAGTTCCCCCCGACCGGGACGGAGCACAGATACGCAGTATTTT. Amino acid sequence: CASSSPRPGRSTDTQYF.

V is TRBV6-6 and J is TRBJ2-3; D is unclear. The length of the CDR3 is 15 residues. The germline gives CDR1 MNHNY, CDR2 SVGAGI (reference sequence). Trimming cost V 2 bases and J 2 bases, with 11 bases left between them. CDR3 bases: TGTGCCAGCAGTTACGGGCAGGTTAACACAGATACGCAGTATTTT. It is translated as CASSYGQVNTDTQYF.

The chain is built from TRBV7-8 and TRBJ1-1; the match to TRBD1 covers 8 bases. The V segment lost 7 bases and the J segment 1 base; nucleotides outside the gene matches: 5. The CDR3 sequence is 14 residues long. Germline V gene lookup returns CDR1 SGHVS and CDR2 FQNEAQ. For the CDR3, the DNA is TGTGCCAGCACCCTGGGACAGGCGAACACTGAAGCTTTCTTT. Amino acids: CASTLGQANTEAFF.

The CDR3 reads CASLPPCQQGTGANYGYTF. The CDR3 coding sequence is TGTGCCAGCCTACCTCCCTGCCAGCAGGGGACAGGGGCTAACTATGGCTACACCTTC. The chain couples TRBV21-1 to TRBJ1-2; TRBD1, as called in the table, went unchecked against the DNA. TRBV21-1 constitutes a pseudogene. The CDR3 is 19 residues long.

V usage is TRBV6-2 or TRBV6-3 and J usage is TRBJ1-5; D not resolved. V shed 5 bases and J shed 6 bases, with 11 bases lying between them. The CDR3 sequence is 13 residues long. The V gene's germline CDR1 is MNHEY and CDR2 SVGEGT. The CDR3 is CASSDEGGQPQHF. The CDR3 DNA reads TGTGCCAGCAGTGACGAGGGAGGTCAGCCCCAGCATTTT.

This clonotype has a count of ten or more. The chain couples TRBV4-2 to TRBJ2-2; D unresolved. V shed 0 bases and J shed 7 bases, with 3 bases lying between them. This CDR3 contains 12 residues. The germline gives CDR1 LGHNA, CDR2 YNFKEQ. The CDR3 DNA reads TGTGCCAGCAGCCAAGAAATCGGGGAGCTGTTTTTT. It codes for CASSQEIGELFF.

This chain joins TRBV6-5 and TRBJ2-7, with no clear D. This CDR3 comprises 15 residues. Germline CDR1 and CDR2: MNHEY and SVGAGI. The V gene lost 5 bases and the J gene lost 4 bases, with 18 bases spanning the gap. The CDR3: CASSPNPIISYEQYF. The DNA of the CDR3 is TGTGCCAGCAGTCCGAATCCCATTATTTCGTACGAGCAGTACTTC.

This clonotype was seen a handful of times. The chain recombines TRBV15 with TRBJ1-5; TRBD1 is a possible D gene (5 bases). V lost 5 bases and J lost 1, with 21 bases in between. The germline V gene encodes CDR1 LNHNV and CDR2 YYDKDF (reference sequence). This CDR3 contains 18 residues. The CDR3 bases are TGTGCCACCAGCTGGCGACAGAGCGCCGGCTCAAGCAATCAGCCCCAGCATTTT. The encoded protein is CATSWRQSAGSSNQPQHF.

This sequence joins TRBV29-1 and TRBJ2-5; tentative D call: TRBD2 (5 bases). Germline assignment: CDR1 SQVTM and CDR2 ANQGSEA. The CDR3 covers 14 residues. Trimming shortened V by 2 bases and J by 11 bases, and 21 bases separated the two germline ends. The CDR3 DNA sequence: TGCAGCGTTGAATTTCGCGGGTTCGACAATGAGCAGTACTTC. Translated: CSVEFRGFDNEQYF.

On this clonotype itself: At one boundary the junction diverges from the germline segment, which might be a read error. The J gene is TRBJ2-7, the V gene TRBV9, with 7 bases aligning to TRBD2. This CDR3 is built from 14 residues. Germline V gene data show CDR1 as SGDLS and CDR2 as YYNGEE. Here the CDR3 reads CASSRTSHSHEQYF. CDR3 coding DNA: TGTGCCAGCAGCCGGACTAGTCACTCCCACGAGCAGTACTTC.

The gene calls are TRBV7-9 and TRBJ2-1; D not resolved. Germline CDR1 is SEHNR and CDR2 is FQNEAQ (reference sequence). Trimming shortened V by 11 bases and J by 9 bases, and 14 bases separated the two germline ends. This CDR3 contains 11 residues. The CDR3 is CAGGEWVEQFF. CDR3 DNA sequence: TGTGCCGGCGGCGAGTGGGTTGAGCAGTTCTTC.

CDR3 residues: CASSDQSGSADTQYF. The CDR3 coding sequence is TGTGCCAGCAGCGACCAGTCGGGGAGTGCAGATACGCAGTATTTT. The chain recombines TRBV7-2 with TRBJ2-3, with D possibly TRBD2 on 5 matching bases. The CDR3 extends over 15 amino acids. The V end was cut by 5 bases, the J end by 4 bases, with 16 bases between. Germline V lookup: CDR1 SGHTA, CDR2 FQGNSA.